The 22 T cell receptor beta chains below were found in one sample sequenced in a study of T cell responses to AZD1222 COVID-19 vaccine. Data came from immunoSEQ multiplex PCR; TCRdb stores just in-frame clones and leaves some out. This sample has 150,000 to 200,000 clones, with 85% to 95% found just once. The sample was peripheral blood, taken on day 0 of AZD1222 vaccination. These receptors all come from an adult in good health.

CDR3 amino acids: CASSEPRTVYGYTF. CDR3 nucleotide sequence: TGTGCCAGCAGTGAACCCCGGACGGTCTATGGCTACACCTTC. The chain couples TRBV6-1 to TRBJ1-2; D gene ambiguous. Trimming shortened V by 2 bases and J by 4 bases, and 11 bases separated the two germline ends. Per germline, CDR1 MNHNS and CDR2 SASEGT. This CDR3 spans 14 amino acids.

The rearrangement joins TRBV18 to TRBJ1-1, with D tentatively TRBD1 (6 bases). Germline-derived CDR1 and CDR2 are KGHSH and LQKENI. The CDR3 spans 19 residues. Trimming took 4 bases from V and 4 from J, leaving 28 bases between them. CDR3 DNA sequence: TGTGCCAGCTCACAACACTACCAGGGACAATCGGAGGTCGGCACTGAAGCTTTCTTT. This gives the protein CASSQHYQGQSEVGTEAFF.

CDR3 sequence reads: CASSIGASYNNEQFF. The DNA for the CDR3 is TGTGCCAGTAGTATAGGGGCTAGCTATAACAATGAGCAGTTCTTC. The chain carries TRBV19 and TRBJ2-1, with D tentatively TRBD2 (5 bases). Between the trimmed V and J ends, which lost 1 base and 5 bases, there was a span of 12 bases. Germline loops: CDR1 LNHDA, CDR2 SQIVND (reference sequence). The CDR3 extends over 15 amino acids.

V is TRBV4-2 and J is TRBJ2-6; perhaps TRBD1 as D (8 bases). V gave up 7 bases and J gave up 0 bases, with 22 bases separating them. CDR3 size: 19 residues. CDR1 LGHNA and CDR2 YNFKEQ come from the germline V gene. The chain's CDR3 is CASTATGGAFDSGANVLTF. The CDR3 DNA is TGTGCCAGCACCGCAACAGGGGGGGCCTTTGACTCTGGGGCCAACGTCCTGACTTTC.

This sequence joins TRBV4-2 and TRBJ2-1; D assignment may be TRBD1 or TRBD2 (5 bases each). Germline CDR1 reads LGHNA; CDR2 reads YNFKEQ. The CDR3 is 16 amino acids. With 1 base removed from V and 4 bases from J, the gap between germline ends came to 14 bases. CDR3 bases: TGTGCCAGCAGCCAAGTGGGTGGGGGTCGGTACAATGAGCAGTTCTTC. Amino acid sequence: CASSQVGGGRYNEQFF.

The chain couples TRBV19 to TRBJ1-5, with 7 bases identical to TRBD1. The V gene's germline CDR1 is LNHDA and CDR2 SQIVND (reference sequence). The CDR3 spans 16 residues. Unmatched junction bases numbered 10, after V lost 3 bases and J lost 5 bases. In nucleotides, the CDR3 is TGTGCCAGTAGTATCCGGACAGGAAATTTCGATCAGCCCCAGCATTTT. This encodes CASSIRTGNFDQPQHF.

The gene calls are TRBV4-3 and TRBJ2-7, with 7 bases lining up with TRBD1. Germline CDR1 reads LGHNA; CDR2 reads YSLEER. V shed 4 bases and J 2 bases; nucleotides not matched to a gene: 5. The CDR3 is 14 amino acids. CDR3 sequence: CASSRGQETYEQYF. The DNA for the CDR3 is TGCGCCAGCAGCCGCGGACAGGAGACCTACGAGCAGTACTTC.

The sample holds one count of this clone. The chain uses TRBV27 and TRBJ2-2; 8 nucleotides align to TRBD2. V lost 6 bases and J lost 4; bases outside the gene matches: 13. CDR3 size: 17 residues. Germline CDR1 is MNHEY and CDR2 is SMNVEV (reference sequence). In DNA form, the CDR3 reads TGTGCCAGCAGCCCCAGGTCTGGGCGGGGGGCCACCGGGGAGCTGTTTTTT. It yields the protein CASSPRSGRGATGELFF.

CDR3 DNA sequence: TGCGCCAGCAGCCCGCAGGTGCAAGCAACTAATGAAAAACTGTTTTTT. Encoded protein: CASSPQVQATNEKLFF. The J gene is TRBJ1-4, the V gene TRBV4-1, with D unclear. Germline V CDR1 and CDR2: MGHRA, YSYEKL. V gave up 4 bases and J gave up 0 bases, with 12 bases separating them. CDR3 length: 16 amino acids.

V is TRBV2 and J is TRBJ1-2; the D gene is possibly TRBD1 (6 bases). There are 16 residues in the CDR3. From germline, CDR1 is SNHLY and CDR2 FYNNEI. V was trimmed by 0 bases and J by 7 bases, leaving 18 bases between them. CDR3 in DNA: TGTGCCAGCAGTGAAGCGCTTTACAGGGTCGGGAGTGGCTACACCTTC. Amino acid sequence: CASSEALYRVGSGYTF.

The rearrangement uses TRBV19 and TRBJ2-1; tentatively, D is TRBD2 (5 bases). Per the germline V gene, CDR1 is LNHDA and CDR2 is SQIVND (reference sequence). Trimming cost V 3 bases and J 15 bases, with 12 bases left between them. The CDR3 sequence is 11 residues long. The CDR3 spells CASSITGLRFF. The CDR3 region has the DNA TGTGCCAGTAGTATCACGGGGTTACGGTTCTTC.

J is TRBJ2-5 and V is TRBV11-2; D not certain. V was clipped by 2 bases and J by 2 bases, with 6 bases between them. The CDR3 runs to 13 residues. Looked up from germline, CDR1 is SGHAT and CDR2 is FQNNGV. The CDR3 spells CASSLSRQETQYF. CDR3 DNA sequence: TGTGCCAGCAGCTTATCTAGGCAAGAGACCCAGTACTTC.

This chain's CDR3 is CASSLNGRVGNTIYF. DNA of the CDR3: TGTGCCAGCAGCTTAAACGGACGCGTTGGGAACACCATATATTTT. The gene calls are TRBV7-6 and TRBJ1-3, with D hard to call. Germline V gene data show CDR1 as SGHVS and CDR2 as FNYEAQ. Trimming pared 2 bases from V and 7 bases from J, leaving 15 bases between. The CDR3 is made up of 15 amino acids. Variable domain in full (rest from reference TRBV7-6 and TRBJ1-3): GAGVSQSPRYKVTKRGQDVALRCDPISGHVSLYWYRQALGQGPEFLTYFNYEAQQDKSGLPNDRFSAERPEGSISTLTIQRTEQRDSAMYRCASSLNGRVGNTIYFGEGSWLTVV.

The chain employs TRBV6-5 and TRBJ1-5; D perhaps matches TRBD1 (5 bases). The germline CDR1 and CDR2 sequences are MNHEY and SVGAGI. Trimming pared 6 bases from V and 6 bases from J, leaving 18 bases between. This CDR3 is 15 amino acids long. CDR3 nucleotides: TGTGCCAGCAGGTGGGATGGGGGAGAGGGTCAGCCCCAGCATTTT. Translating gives CASRWDGGEGQPQHF.

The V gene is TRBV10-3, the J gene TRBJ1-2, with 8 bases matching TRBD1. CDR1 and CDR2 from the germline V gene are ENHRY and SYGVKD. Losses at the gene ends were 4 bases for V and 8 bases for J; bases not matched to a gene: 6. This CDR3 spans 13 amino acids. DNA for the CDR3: TGTGCCATCAGTGGAGGACAGGGCGACGGCTACACCTTC. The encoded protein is CAISGGQGDGYTF.

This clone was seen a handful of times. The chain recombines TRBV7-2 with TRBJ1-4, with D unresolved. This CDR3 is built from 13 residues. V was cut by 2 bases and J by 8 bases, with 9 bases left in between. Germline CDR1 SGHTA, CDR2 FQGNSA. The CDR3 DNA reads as TGTGCCAGCAGCTTATCTCGGAGGGAAAAACTGTTTTTT. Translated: CASSLSRREKLFF.

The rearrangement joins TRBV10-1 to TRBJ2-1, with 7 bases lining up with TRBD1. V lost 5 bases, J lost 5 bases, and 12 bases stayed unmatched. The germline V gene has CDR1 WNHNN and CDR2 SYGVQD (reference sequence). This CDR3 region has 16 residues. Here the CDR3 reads CASSQDRDRKNNEQFF. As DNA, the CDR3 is TGCGCCAGCAGTCAAGATCGGGACAGAAAAAACAATGAGCAGTTCTTC.

In DNA form, the CDR3 reads TGTGCCAGTAGCCCGGACGGATTGGGTCAGCCCCAGCATTTT. Encoded protein: CASSPDGLGQPQHF. The chain employs TRBV19 and TRBJ1-5; D ambiguous. The CDR3 contains 14 residues. The V end was cut by 6 bases, the J end by 6 bases, with 15 bases between. CDR1 and CDR2 from the germline V gene are LNHDA and SQIVND (reference sequence).

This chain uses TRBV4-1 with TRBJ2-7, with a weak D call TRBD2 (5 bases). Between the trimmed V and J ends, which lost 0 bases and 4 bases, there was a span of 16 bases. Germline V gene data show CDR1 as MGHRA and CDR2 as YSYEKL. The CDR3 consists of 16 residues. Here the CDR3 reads CASSQDPGPRLYEQYF. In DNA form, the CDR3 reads TGCGCCAGCAGCCAAGATCCCGGACCAAGACTATACGAGCAGTACTTC.

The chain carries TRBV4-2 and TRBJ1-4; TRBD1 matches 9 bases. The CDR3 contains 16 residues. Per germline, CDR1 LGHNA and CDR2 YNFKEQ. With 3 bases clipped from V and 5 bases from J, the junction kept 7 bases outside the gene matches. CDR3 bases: TGTGCCAGCAGCCATCGATGGGACAGGGAGAATGAAAAACTGTTTTTT. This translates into CASSHRWDRENEKLFF.

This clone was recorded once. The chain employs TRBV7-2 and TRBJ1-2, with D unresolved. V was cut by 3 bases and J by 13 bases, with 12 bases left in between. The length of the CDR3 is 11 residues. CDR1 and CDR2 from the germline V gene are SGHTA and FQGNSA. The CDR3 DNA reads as TGTGCCAGCAGCTTCAATCTCGAGTCCACCTTC. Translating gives CASSFNLESTF.

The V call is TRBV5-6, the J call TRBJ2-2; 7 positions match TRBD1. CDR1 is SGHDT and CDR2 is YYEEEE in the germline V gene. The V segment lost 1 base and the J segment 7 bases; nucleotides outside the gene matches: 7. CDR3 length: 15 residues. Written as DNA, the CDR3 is TGTGCCAGCAGCTTGCTACAGGGGTCGATCGGGGAGCTGTTTTTT. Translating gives CASSLLQGSIGELFF. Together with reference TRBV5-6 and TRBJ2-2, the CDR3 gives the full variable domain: DAGVTQSPTHLIKTRGQQVTLRCSPKSGHDTVSWYQQALGQGPQFIFQYYEEEERQRGNFPDRFSGHQFPNYSSELNVNALLLGDSALYLCASSLLQGSIGELFFGEGSRLTVL.